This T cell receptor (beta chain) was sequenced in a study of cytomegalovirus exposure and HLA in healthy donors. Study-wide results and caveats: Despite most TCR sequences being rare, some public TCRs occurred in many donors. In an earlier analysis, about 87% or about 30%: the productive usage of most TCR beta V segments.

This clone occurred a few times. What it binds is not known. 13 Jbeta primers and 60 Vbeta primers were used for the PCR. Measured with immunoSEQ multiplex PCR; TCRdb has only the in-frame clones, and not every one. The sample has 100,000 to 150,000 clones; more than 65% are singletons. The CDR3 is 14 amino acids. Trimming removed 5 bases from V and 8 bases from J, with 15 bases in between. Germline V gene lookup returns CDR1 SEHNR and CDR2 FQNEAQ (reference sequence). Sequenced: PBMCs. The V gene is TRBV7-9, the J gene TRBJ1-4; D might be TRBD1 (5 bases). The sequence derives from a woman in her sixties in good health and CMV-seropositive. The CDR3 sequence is CASSGHEAWEKLFF. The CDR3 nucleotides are TGTGCCAGCAGCGGACACGAGGCCTGGGAAAAACTGTTTTTT.